This TCR beta chain was sequenced for a study of CD8+CD57+ T cells in acquired aplastic anemia (dated by TCRdb to between 2018 and 2020). For context, the study as a whole: On average, sorted CD4+ and CD8+ cells yielded 2.5 to 3.5 ug of extracted DNA, with a range of about 0.17 to 27.4 ug. CD8+CD57+ expansion was defined as frequency above the mean frequency observed in healthy subjects.

Results the study describes overall, beyond this receptor: Twenty-nine CD8+ CDR3 sequences were found in both patients and controls but appeared to be highly expressed in patients and within the immunodominant clones of the patients. No significant difference in CD8+ Simpson's diversity was found between patients and healthy controls (P=0.060).

In this sample, this clonotype turned up a few times. Its antigen is still unknown. Base quality data are lacking; no much larger clone is found one base away. Expansion of CD8+CD57+ cells had been shown by flow cytometry in the patients chosen for sequencing. Every patient had severe acquired aplastic anemia, diagnosed using the International Study of Aplastic Anemia and Agranulocytosis and Camitta criteria. No patient had received any therapy when blood was sampled. TCR repertoires of sorted CD4+ and CD8+ blood T cells from severe aplastic anemia patients and healthy subjects were deep-sequenced in the study. Patients were enrolled under clinicaltrials.gov protocols 00001620, 01623167, 00001397, 00071045, 00081523 and 00961064 in the USA. Ficoll-Paque density gradient centrifugation was used to isolate peripheral blood mononuclear cells. Before DNA extraction, CD4+ and CD8+ T cells were sorted with FACS or magnetic beads.

From the cysteine up to the phenylalanine, the CDR3 has a length of 13 residues. Left in the record is the CDR3 DNA by itself, 39 bases read in frame from the first base. The trim is 0 bases for V and 0 bases for J, with a gap of 3 bases between the germline ends. CDR1 SGDLS and CDR2 YYNGEE are derived from the germline V gene. Profiling of TCR beta VDJ combinations and CDR3 sequences used genomic DNA as the template. TCR repertoire sequencing was run on an Illumina HiSeq 2000. Per the source publication's procedure: Repertoire assessment relied on Simpson's diversity index, CDR3 size and DJ length profiles, and TRBV/TRBJ rearrangement plots. The most abundant DNA sequence in the deep sequencing data was defined as the immunodominant clone. CDR3 amino acid sequences were checked for sharing between subjects and were compared against published repertoires and the VDJdb database. TCRdb ran its own pipeline on the public reads, namely fastp trimming at Q25 and MiXCR clone calling, and kept in-frame beta chains. When rows share a CDR3 protein, they turn into one entry using the most common DNA and genes. These V and J calls originate from TCRdb's pipeline instead of the authors' own analysis. Present in this sample are about 150,000 distinct CDR3 sequences, around 47% of which were seen just once. In total, the top ten clones hold 2.5% to 4% of the sample.

This clonotype was obtained from a human donor with aplastic anemia. This chain joins TRBV9 to TRBJ2-5, with the D gene not clear enough to name. Specimen: sorted CD4+, CD8+, or CD8+CD57+ T cells (not recorded which) from PBMCs. The sequenced DNA: TGTGCCAGCAGCGTAGGCAACCAAGAGACCCAGTACTTC. Its translation reads: CASSVGNQETQYF.